This TCR beta chain was observed in a study of OX40 agonist ivuxolimab in advanced cancers. Anyone with autoimmune disease history or systemic immunosuppression was excluded. Looked up from germline, CDR1 is SGHNT and CDR2 is YENEEA. The germline V and J ends were trimmed by 1 base and 1 base, with 13 bases remaining between them. The CDR3 sequence is 17 residues long. Some clones are missing from TCRdb's copy, which holds only in-frame ones; the method was immunoSEQ multiplex PCR. The sample has 29,000 or so clones, approximately 91% seen once; the top ten hold around 9%. Sequenced here: CD4+ or CD8+ T cells sorted from blood, sampled in a trial of the OX40 agonist ivuxolimab. The TCR originated in an adult with an advanced solid tumor such as melanoma, head and neck, liver or kidney cancer. The chain is built from TRBV11-3 and TRBJ2-2, with D possibly being TRBD2 (6 bases). The CDR3 loop reads CASSLGRSEGNTGELFF. CDR3 coding DNA: TGTGCCAGCAGCTTAGGGCGCTCGGAGGGGAACACCGGGGAGCTGTTTTTT.